This T cell receptor (beta chain) emerged from a study of T cell repertoires in cytomegalovirus infection. TCRdb re-derived calls from the reads in MiXCR, one entry per CDR3 protein. In the table there are 150,000 to 200,000 distinct CDR3 sequences, approximately 20% of which are singletons. This clonotype was recorded a few times. The CDR3 is 16 amino acids. J lost 4 bases, V lost 5 bases, and 8 bases had no gene match. Germline V gene lookup returns CDR1 SGHNT and CDR2 YYREEE (reference sequence). Specimen: PBMCs. The TCR was taken from a human donor in good health (CMV status not recorded). Some clones in this sample may be carry-over from other donors' samples. This sequence joins TRBV5-4 and TRBJ1-6, with 8 bases lining up with TRBD1. The CDR3, as DNA: TGTGCCAGCAGATATACGACAGGGGCGTATAATTCACCCCTCCACTTT. It is translated as CASRYTTGAYNSPLHF.